The 10 T cell receptor beta chains listed next were all sequenced from one sample in a study of blood T cell repertoires in COVID-19 (dated by TCRdb to between 2020 and 2021). Receptor amplification or capture employed the immunoSEQ multiplex PCR assay. The clones in this table, taken by TCRdb from immuneACCESS, are in-frame only. Not every clone is retained; where verified, under half of the shortfall comes from an unresolved V gene, and the cause of the rest is unknown. In all, the sample holds 80,000 to 95,000 clones, and roughly 80% of those were seen once. Clones ranked in the top ten supply about 15% of the sample. The specimen was peripheral blood. These receptors were collected from a woman older than 75 with active or convalescent COVID-19.

The chain couples TRBV2 to TRBJ1-4, with TRBD1 matching over 8 bases. Losses at the gene ends were 6 bases for V and 7 bases for J; bases not matched to a gene: 10. This CDR3 is built from 15 residues. The germline V gene encodes CDR1 SNHLY and CDR2 FYNNEI. CDR3 loop: CASRDRETGVEKLFF. CDR3 in DNA: TGTGCCAGCAGGGACAGGGAGACGGGAGTTGAAAAACTGTTTTTT.

A remark on this clone: At one of its ends the junction is not consistent with the germline gene, which may arise from a read error. This chain uses TRBV6-2 or TRBV6-3 with TRBJ2-7, with D perhaps TRBD2 (6 bases). The CDR3 runs 13 residues. Germline assignment: CDR1 MNHEY and CDR2 SVGEGT. The CDR3 coding sequence is TGTGCCAGCAGTTACGCCGGGGGATACGGGCAGTACTTC. This codes for CASSYAGGYGQYF.

In its sample, this clone was seen a few times. The chain has TRBV18 and TRBJ1-4; TRBD1 might be the D (5 bases). The V gene's germline CDR1 is KGHSH and CDR2 LQKENI. V was clipped by 1 base and J by 7 bases, with 13 bases between them. The CDR3 has 15 amino acids. The CDR3 DNA reads TGTGCCAGCTCACCACTCTCGGGGGGGAGTGAAAAACTGTTTTTT. Protein sequence: CASSPLSGGSEKLFF.

The gene calls are TRBV29-1 and TRBJ1-1; 7 nucleotides agree with TRBD1. Germline lookup yields CDR1 SQVTM and CDR2 ANQGSEA. The CDR3 loop spans 14 amino acids. J gave up 5 bases and V 7 bases, and 13 bases lay outside the gene matches. The CDR3 region is CSGSLTGVNTEAFF. CDR3 nucleotides: TGCAGCGGTTCCCTTACAGGGGTAAATACTGAAGCTTTCTTT.

The gene calls are TRBV7-8 and TRBJ1-5; D perhaps matches TRBD1 (6 bases). Germline V gene sequence: CDR1 SGHVS, CDR2 FQNEAQ. The CDR3 is 15 residues long. V gave up 0 bases and J gave up 2 bases, with 8 bases separating them. DNA of the CDR3: TGTGCCAGCAGCTTAGCAACAGGGCGCAATCAGCCCCAGCATTTT. Protein sequence: CASSLATGRNQPQHF.

The V call is TRBV5-1, the J call TRBJ1-5; D remains ambiguous. Germline CDR1 SGHRS, CDR2 YFSETQ. The CDR3 sequence is 13 residues long. The V end was cut by 0 bases, the J end by 4 bases, with 5 bases between. CDR3 DNA sequence: TGCGCCAGCAGCTTGGGACAAAATCAGCCCCAGCATTTT. Amino acids: CASSLGQNQPQHF.

The genes are TRBV15 and TRBJ2-2, with D possibly matching TRBD1 (7 bases). The germline V and J ends were trimmed by 0 bases and 13 bases, with 21 bases remaining between them. Per the germline V gene, CDR1 is LNHNV and CDR2 is YYDKDF (reference sequence). CDR3 length: 16 amino acids. The CDR3 sequence: CATSRERGGGGGLLFF. The DNA of the CDR3 is TGTGCCACCAGCAGAGAGAGGGGAGGAGGGGGCGGTTTGCTGTTTTTT.

The chain links TRBV2 to TRBJ1-2; possible D gene TRBD1, 5 bases. Trimming cost V 3 bases and J 7 bases, with 9 bases left between them. This CDR3 is built from 12 residues. Germline CDR1 and CDR2: SNHLY and FYNNEI. The CDR3 DNA sequence: TGTGCCAGCAGTGACAGCAGGGTTGGCTACACCTTC. It specifies CASSDSRVGYTF.

In its sample, this clone was seen a few times. V usage is TRBV10-3 and J usage is TRBJ2-7; the D gene is possibly TRBD2 (5 bases). The CDR3 extends over 13 amino acids. The V end was cut by 11 bases, the J end by 0 bases, with 14 bases between. Per the germline V gene, CDR1 is ENHRY and CDR2 is SYGVKD. The CDR3 loop is CAVGGSSSYEQYF. The CDR3 DNA reads as TGTGCCGTCGGCGGGTCGAGCTCCTACGAGCAGTACTTC.

The V and J genes are TRBV6-5 and TRBJ2-5; 8 nucleotides align to TRBD2. Germline CDR1 is MNHEY and CDR2 is SVGAGI. This CDR3 has 12 residues. The V and J ends lost 10 bases and 5 bases, in that order; junction bases with no gene match: 6. The CDR3 sequence: CATSRGGETQYF. The CDR3 nucleotides are TGTGCCACCTCCCGGGGGGGGGAGACCCAGTACTTC.